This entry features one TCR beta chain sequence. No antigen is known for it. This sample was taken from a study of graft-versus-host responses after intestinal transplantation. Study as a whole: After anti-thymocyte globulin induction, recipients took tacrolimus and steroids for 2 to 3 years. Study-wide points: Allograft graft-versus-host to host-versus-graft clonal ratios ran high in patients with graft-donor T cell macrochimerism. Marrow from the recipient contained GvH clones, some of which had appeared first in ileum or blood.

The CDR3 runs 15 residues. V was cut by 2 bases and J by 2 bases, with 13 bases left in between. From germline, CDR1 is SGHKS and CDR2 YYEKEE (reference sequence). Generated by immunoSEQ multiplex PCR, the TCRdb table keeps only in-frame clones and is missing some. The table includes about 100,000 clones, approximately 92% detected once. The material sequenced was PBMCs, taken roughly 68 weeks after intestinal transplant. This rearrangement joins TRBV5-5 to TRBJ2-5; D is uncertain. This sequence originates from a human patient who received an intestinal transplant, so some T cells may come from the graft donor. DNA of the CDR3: TGTGCCAGCAGCTTAACCCGGAAAGGGCAAGAGACCCAGTACTTC. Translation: CASSLTRKGQETQYF.